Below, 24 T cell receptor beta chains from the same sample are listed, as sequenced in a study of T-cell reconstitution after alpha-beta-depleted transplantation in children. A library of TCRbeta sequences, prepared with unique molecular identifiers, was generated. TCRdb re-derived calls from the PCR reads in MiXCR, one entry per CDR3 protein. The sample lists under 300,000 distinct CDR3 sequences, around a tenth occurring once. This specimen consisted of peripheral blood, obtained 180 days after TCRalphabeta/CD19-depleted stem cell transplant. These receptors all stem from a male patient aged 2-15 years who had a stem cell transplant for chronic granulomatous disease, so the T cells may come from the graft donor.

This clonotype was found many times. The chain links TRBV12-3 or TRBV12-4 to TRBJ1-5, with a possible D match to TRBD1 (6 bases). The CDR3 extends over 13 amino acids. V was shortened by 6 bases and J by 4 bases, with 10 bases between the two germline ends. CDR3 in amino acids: CASRTTGNQPQHF. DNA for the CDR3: TGTGCCAGCAGAACGACAGGAAATCAGCCCCAGCATTTT.

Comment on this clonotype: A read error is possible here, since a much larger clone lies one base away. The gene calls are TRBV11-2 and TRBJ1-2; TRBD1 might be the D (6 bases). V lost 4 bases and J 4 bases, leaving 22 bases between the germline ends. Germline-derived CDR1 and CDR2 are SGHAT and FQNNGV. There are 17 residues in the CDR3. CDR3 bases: TGTGCCAGCAGCTCCCCGAAGGGACAAACTTGCGGCTATGGCTACACCTTC. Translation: CASSSPKGQTCGYGYTF. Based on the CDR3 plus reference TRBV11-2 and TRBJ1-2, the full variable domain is EAGVAQSPRYKIIEKRQSVAFWCNPISGHATLYWYQQILGQGPKLLIQFQNNGVVDDSQLPKDRFSAERLKGVDSTLKIQPAKLEDSAVYLCASSSPKGQTCGYGYTFGSGTRLTVV.

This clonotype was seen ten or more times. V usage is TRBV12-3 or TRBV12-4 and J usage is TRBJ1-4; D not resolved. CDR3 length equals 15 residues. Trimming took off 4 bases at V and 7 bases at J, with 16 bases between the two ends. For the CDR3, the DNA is TGTGCCAGCAGTTCTTCAGGCTTTCTGGCTGAAAAACTGTTTTTT. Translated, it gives CASSSSGFLAEKLFF.

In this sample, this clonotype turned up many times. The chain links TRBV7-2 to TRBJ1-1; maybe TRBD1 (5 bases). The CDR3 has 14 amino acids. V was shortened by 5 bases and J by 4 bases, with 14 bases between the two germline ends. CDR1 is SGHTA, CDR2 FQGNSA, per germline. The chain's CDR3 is CASSPHQGPTEAFF. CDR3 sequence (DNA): TGTGCCAGCAGCCCCCATCAGGGACCCACTGAAGCTTTCTTT.

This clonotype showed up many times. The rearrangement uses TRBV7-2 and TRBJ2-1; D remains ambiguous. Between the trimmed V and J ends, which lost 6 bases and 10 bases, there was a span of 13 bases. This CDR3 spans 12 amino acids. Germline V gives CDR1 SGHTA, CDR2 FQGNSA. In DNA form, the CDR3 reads TGTGCCAGCAGTCACCCCGCAGCGGAGCAGTTCTTC. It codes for CASSHPAAEQFF.

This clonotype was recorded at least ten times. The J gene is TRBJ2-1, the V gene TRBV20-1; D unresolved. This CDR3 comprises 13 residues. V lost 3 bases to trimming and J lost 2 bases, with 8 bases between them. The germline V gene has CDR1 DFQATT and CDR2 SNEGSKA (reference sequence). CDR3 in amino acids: CSARPSAYNEQFF. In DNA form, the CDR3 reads TGCAGTGCTAGGCCGTCCGCCTACAATGAGCAGTTCTTC.

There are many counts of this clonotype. The CDR3 protein is CAWSRVGGMKPQHF. CDR3 sequence (DNA): TGTGCCTGGAGTAGGGTTGGGGGAATGAAGCCCCAGCATTTT. V is TRBV30 and J is TRBJ1-5; a weak D match, TRBD1 (5 bases). Looked up from germline, CDR1 is GTSNPN and CDR2 is SVGIG (reference sequence). The CDR3 sequence is 14 residues long. With 2 bases removed from V and 8 bases from J, the gap between germline ends came to 16 bases.

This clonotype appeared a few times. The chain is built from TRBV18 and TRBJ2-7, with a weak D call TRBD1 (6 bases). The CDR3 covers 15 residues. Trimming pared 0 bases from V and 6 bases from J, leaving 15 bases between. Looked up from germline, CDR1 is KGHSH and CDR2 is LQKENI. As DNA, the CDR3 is TGTGCCAGCTCACCACCCGGTGGTGGGGGCGGCGAGCAGTACTTC. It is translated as CASSPPGGGGGEQYF.

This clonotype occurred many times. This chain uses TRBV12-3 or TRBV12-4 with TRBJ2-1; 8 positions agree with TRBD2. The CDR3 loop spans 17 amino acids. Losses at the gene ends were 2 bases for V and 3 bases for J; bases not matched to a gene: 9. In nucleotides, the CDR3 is TGTGCCAGCAGTTTACGTCAGCGGGAGATTGGCTACAATGAGCAGTTCTTC. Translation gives CASSLRQREIGYNEQFF.

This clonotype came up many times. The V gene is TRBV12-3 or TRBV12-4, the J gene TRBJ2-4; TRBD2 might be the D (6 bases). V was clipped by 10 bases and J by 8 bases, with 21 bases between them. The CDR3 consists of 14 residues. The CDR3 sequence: CATSPRDFGDIQYF. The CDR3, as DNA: TGTGCCACAAGCCCCCGGGACTTCGGAGACATTCAGTACTTC.

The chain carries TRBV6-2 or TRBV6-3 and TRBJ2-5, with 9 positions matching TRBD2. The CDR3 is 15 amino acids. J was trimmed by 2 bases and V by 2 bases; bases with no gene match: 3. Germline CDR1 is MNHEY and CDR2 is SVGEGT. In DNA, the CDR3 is TGTGCCAGCAGTTACCTAGCGGGGCTACAAGAGACCCAGTACTTC. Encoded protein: CASSYLAGLQETQYF.

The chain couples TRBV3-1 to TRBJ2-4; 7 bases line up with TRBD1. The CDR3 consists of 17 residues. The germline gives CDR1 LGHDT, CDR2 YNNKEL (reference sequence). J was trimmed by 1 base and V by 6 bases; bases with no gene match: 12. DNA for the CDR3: TGTGCCAGCAGTAACAGAATTGGGACAGCGGCCAAAAACATTCAGTACTTC. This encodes CASSNRIGTAAKNIQYF. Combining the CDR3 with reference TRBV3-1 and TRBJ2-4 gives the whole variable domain DTAVSQTPKYLVTQMGNDKSIKCEQNLGHDTMYWYKQDSKKFLKIMFSYNNKELIINETVPNRFSPKSPDKAHLNLHINSLELGDSAVYFCASSNRIGTAAKNIQYFGAGTRLSVL.

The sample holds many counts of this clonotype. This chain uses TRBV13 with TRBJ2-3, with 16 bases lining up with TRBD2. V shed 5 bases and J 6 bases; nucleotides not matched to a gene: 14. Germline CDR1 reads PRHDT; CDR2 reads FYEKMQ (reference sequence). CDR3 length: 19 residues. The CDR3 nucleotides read TGTGCCAGCAGCACAGGGACTAGCGGGGGGGCGCAGAGAAGTGATACGCAGTATTTT. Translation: CASSTGTSGGAQRSDTQYF.

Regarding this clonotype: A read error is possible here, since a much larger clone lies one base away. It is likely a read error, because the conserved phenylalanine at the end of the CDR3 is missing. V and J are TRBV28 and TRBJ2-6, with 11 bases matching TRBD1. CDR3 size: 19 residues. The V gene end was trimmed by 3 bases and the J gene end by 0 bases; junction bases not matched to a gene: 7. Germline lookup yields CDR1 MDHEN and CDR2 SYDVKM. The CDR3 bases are TGTGCCAGCAGTTTGGGGACAGGGGGTCGTCGCTCTGGGGCCAACGTCCTGACTTCC. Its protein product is CASSLGTGGRRSGANVLTS.

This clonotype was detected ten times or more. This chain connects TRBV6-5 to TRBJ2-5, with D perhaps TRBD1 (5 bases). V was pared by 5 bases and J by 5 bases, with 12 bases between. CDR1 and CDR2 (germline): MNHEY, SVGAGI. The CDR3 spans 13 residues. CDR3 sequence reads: CASSQAGMETQYF. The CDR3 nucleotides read TGTGCCAGCAGTCAGGCAGGGATGGAGACCCAGTACTTC.

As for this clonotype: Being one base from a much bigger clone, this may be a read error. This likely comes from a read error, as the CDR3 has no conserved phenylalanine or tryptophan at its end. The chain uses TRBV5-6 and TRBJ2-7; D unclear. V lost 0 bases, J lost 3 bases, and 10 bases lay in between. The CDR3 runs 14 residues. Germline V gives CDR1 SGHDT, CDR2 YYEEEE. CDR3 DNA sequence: TGTGCCAGCAGCTTGGGGCCCCTTGACTACGAGCAGTACTTG. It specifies CASSLGPLDYEQYL.

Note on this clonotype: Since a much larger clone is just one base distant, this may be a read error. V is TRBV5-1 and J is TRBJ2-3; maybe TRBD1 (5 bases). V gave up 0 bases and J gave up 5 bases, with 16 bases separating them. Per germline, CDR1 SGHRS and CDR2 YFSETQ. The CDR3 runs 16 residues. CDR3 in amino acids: CASSLDDRLGRDTQYF. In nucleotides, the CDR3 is TGCGCCAGCAGCTTGGATGACAGACTTGGTAGAGATACGCAGTATTTT.

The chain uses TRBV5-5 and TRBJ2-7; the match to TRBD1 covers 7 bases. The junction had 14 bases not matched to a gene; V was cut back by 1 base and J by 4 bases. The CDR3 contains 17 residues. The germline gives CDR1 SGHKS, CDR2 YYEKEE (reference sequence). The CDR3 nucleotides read TGTGCCAGCAGCTTGCACCTTAAACAGGGGATCGGATACGAGCAGTACTTC. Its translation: CASSLHLKQGIGYEQYF.

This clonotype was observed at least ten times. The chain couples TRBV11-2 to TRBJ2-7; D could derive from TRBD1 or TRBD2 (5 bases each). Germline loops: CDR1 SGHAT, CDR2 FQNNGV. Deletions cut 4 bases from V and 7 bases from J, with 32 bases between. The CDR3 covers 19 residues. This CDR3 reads CASSSRTKLGGAGVREQYF. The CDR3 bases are TGTGCCAGCAGCTCACGTACTAAACTGGGTGGGGCCGGGGTGAGAGAGCAGTACTTC.

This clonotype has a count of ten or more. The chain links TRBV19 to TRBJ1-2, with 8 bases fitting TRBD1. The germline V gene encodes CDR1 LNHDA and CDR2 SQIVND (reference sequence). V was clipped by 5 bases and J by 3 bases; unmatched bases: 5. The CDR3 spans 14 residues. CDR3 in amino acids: CASSDQGAYYGYTF. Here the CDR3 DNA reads TGTGCCAGTAGTGATCAGGGGGCGTACTATGGCTACACCTTC.

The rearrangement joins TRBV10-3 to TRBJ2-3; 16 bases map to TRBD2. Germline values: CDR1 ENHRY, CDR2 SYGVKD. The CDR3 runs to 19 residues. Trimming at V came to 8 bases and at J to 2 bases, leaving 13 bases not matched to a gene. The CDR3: CAICPGLAGGTADTDTQYF. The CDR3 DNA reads TGTGCCATCTGCCCGGGACTAGCGGGAGGGACAGCCGACACAGATACGCAGTATTTT.

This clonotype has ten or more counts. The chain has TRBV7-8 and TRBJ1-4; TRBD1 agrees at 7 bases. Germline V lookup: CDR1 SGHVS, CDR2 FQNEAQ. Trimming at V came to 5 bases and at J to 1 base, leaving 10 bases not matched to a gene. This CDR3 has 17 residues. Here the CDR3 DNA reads TGTGCCAGCAGCCGCACAGGGGAGTTAAGAACTAATGAAAAACTGTTTTTT. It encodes CASSRTGELRTNEKLFF.

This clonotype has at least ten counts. CDR3 DNA sequence: TGTGCCAGCAGGACGGAACTTCATACTAAAGAGACCCAGTACTTC. Its protein product is CASRTELHTKETQYF. V and J are TRBV6-2 or TRBV6-3 and TRBJ2-5; D call uncertain. The CDR3 covers 15 residues. Trimming pared 6 bases from V and 3 bases from J, leaving 17 bases between. Germline values: CDR1 MNHEY, CDR2 SVGEGT.

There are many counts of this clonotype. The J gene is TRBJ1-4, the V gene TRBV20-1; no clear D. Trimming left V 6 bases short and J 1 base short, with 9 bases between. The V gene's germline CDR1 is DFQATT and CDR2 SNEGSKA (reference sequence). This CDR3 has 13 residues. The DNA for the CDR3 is TGCAGTGCCTCAGAGGGAACTAATGAAAAACTGTTTTTT. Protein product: CSASEGTNEKLFF.